Listed below are T cell receptor beta chains from one sample, sequenced in a study of OX40 agonist ivuxolimab in advanced cancers. Profiled with immunoSEQ multiplex PCR; TCRdb holds only in-frame clones, not every one. Of 45,000 to 65,000 clones listed, less than 90% are singletons. The source was CD4+ or CD8+ T cells sorted from blood, collected in a trial of the OX40 agonist ivuxolimab. The receptor set was obtained from an adult with an advanced solid tumor such as melanoma, head and neck, liver or kidney cancer. Each CDR3 is given with its conserved first and last residue. Each record gives: V gene, J gene, clone size, D gene, CDR3 DNA, CDR3 protein. D genes are given only for firm matches. Part of the rows lack a size; the others show once, few, many or a class for expanded clones.

v_gene: TRBV27; j_gene: TRBJ1-1; abundance: NA; d_gene: TRBD1; CDR3nt: TGTGCCAGCAGTGCCTACCCCGGGACAGGGGGCGCGGACACTGAAGCTTTCTTT; CDR3aa: CASSAYPGTGGADTEAFF
v_gene: TRBV7-3; j_gene: TRBJ2-1; abundance: once; d_gene: TRBD1; CDR3nt: TGTGCCAGCAGCCCCGGGACAGGGTACTTGGATGAGCAGTTCTTC; CDR3aa: CASSPGTGYLDEQFF
v_gene: TRBV27; j_gene: TRBJ2-3; abundance: NA; d_gene: TRBD2; CDR3nt: TGTGCCAGCAGTCCACTAGCGGGGGGGGTGGATACGCAGTATTTT; CDR3aa: CASSPLAGGVDTQYF
v_gene: TRBV30; j_gene: TRBJ1-2; abundance: NA; d_gene: TRBD1; CDR3nt: TGTGCCTGGAGTTTGACAGGGGGCTATGGCTACACCTTC; CDR3aa: CAWSLTGGYGYTF
v_gene: TRBV7-9; j_gene: TRBJ2-1; abundance: many; d_gene: NA; CDR3nt: TGTGCCAGCAGCTTAGGATGGAATGAGCAGTTCTTC; CDR3aa: CASSLGWNEQFF
v_gene: TRBV19; j_gene: TRBJ2-1; abundance: NA; d_gene: NA; CDR3nt: TGTGCCAGTAGTATAGGGTGGGATGGGGGAGAGCAGTTCTTC; CDR3aa: CASSIGWDGGEQFF
v_gene: TRBV4-1; j_gene: TRBJ1-4; abundance: NA; d_gene: NA; CDR3nt: TGCGCCAGCAGCCAAGGAGACAGGATTAATGAAAAACTGTTTTTT; CDR3aa: CASSQGDRINEKLFF
v_gene: TRBV19; j_gene: TRBJ1-1; abundance: NA; d_gene: NA; CDR3nt: TGTGCCAGTAGTATGGGGCCGCTGAACACTGAAGCTTTCTTT; CDR3aa: CASSMGPLNTEAFF
v_gene: TRBV11-2; j_gene: TRBJ2-7; abundance: NA; d_gene: NA; CDR3nt: TGTGCCAGCAGCCCCCAGACAACTTACGAGCAGTACTTC; CDR3aa: CASSPQTTYEQYF
v_gene: TRBV27; j_gene: TRBJ2-7; abundance: NA; d_gene: NA; CDR3nt: TGTGCCAGCAGTTTCAATACAGGGATATACGAGCAGTACTTC; CDR3aa: CASSFNTGIYEQYF
v_gene: TRBV30; j_gene: TRBJ2-7; abundance: NA; d_gene: NA; CDR3nt: TGTGCCTGGAGTGTAGTCGGCCGGGGGGAGCAGTACTTC; CDR3aa: CAWSVVGRGEQYF
v_gene: TRBV5-6; j_gene: TRBJ1-1; abundance: NA; d_gene: NA; CDR3nt: TGTGCCAGCAGCGGCCCGGGGCCTGGAGCTTTCTTT; CDR3aa: CASSGPGPGAFF
v_gene: TRBV11-2; j_gene: TRBJ2-6; abundance: NA; d_gene: TRBD1; CDR3nt: TGTGCCAGCAGCACAGGACAGGGGGCCCGCTCTGGGGCCAACGTCCTGACTTTC; CDR3aa: CASSTGQGARSGANVLTF
v_gene: TRBV19; j_gene: TRBJ1-1; abundance: NA; d_gene: NA; CDR3nt: TGTGCCAGTAGTATCACAGGGATCACTGAAGCTTTCTTT; CDR3aa: CASSITGITEAFF
v_gene: TRBV15; j_gene: TRBJ2-3; abundance: NA; d_gene: NA; CDR3nt: TGTGCCACCAGCAGAGAGGATAGTGTGGGAGATACGCAGTATTTT; CDR3aa: CATSREDSVGDTQYF
v_gene: TRBV27; j_gene: TRBJ2-3; abundance: once; d_gene: TRBD1; CDR3nt: TGTGCCAGCAGTACAAGACAGGGGGTGAGAGTTCCAGATACGCAGTATTTT; CDR3aa: CASSTRQGVRVPDTQYF
v_gene: TRBV6-6; j_gene: TRBJ1-6; abundance: NA; d_gene: NA; CDR3nt: TGTGCCAGCACCGAATTTCCGGACGGCCTAGGGGACCCCCTCCACTTT; CDR3aa: CASTEFPDGLGDPLHF
v_gene: TRBV9; j_gene: TRBJ1-2; abundance: medium-sized; d_gene: NA; CDR3nt: TGTGCCAGCAGGTCCGGACTCCACTATGGCTACACCTTC; CDR3aa: CASRSGLHYGYTF
v_gene: TRBV9; j_gene: TRBJ2-3; abundance: NA; d_gene: NA; CDR3nt: TGTGCCAGCAGCCAGACCGACATCTTTGGCGCAGATACGCAGTATTTT; CDR3aa: CASSQTDIFGADTQYF
v_gene: TRBV6-5; j_gene: TRBJ2-7; abundance: NA; d_gene: TRBD1; CDR3nt: TGTGCCAGCAGCGGACAGGGGCCCTACGAGCAGTACTTC; CDR3aa: CASSGQGPYEQYF
v_gene: TRBV14; j_gene: TRBJ2-3; abundance: NA; d_gene: TRBD1; CDR3nt: TGTGCCAGCAGCCAACCCGGGACAGCCTATCCCACAGATACGCAGTATTTT; CDR3aa: CASSQPGTAYPTDTQYF
v_gene: TRBV4-1; j_gene: TRBJ2-7; abundance: NA; d_gene: TRBD1; CDR3nt: TGCGCCAGCAGCCACGGACAGGGGGGATACGAGCAGTACTTC; CDR3aa: CASSHGQGGYEQYF
v_gene: TRBV11-3; j_gene: TRBJ2-7; abundance: NA; d_gene: NA; CDR3nt: TGTGCCAGCAGCTTAGGCAGATCCTACGAGCAGTACTTC; CDR3aa: CASSLGRSYEQYF
v_gene: TRBV4-3; j_gene: TRBJ1-4; abundance: NA; d_gene: NA; CDR3nt: TGCGCCAGCAGCCAAGATATGGGTCAGCTGGTAAGAGAAAAACTGTTTTTT; CDR3aa: CASSQDMGQLVREKLFF
v_gene: TRBV5-6; j_gene: TRBJ2-5; abundance: NA; d_gene: NA; CDR3nt: TGTGCCAGCAGCCAAGGGGCAAATTCTGAGACCCAGTACTTC; CDR3aa: CASSQGANSETQYF
v_gene: TRBV4-2; j_gene: TRBJ1-4; abundance: NA; d_gene: NA; CDR3nt: TGTGCCAGCAGCCCGCGTGAGGGAGACAGAAGAGAAAAACTGTTTTTT; CDR3aa: CASSPREGDRREKLFF
v_gene: TRBV6-5; j_gene: TRBJ2-7; abundance: NA; d_gene: NA; CDR3nt: TGTGCCAGCAGCCAACCCGGGACACGAACCTACGAGCAGTACTTC; CDR3aa: CASSQPGTRTYEQYF
v_gene: TRBV6-5; j_gene: TRBJ1-1; abundance: NA; d_gene: TRBD1; CDR3nt: TGTGCCAGCAGACATACAGGGGGCTTCTCCACTGAAGCTTTCTTT; CDR3aa: CASRHTGGFSTEAFF
v_gene: TRBV4-1; j_gene: TRBJ1-2; abundance: NA; d_gene: TRBD1; CDR3nt: TGCGCCAGCAGCCAAGACCAGGGGGGACAGGGCATGTTCTATGGCTACACCTTC; CDR3aa: CASSQDQGGQGMFYGYTF
v_gene: TRBV19; j_gene: TRBJ2-7; abundance: NA; d_gene: TRBD1; CDR3nt: TGTGCCAGTAGCTGGGACAGGGAAGCCTACGAGCAGTACTTC; CDR3aa: CASSWDREAYEQYF
v_gene: TRBV14; j_gene: TRBJ1-2; abundance: once; d_gene: NA; CDR3nt: TGTGCCAGCAGCCAAGATCATAACGGTGGCTACACCTTC; CDR3aa: CASSQDHNGGYTF
v_gene: TRBV30; j_gene: TRBJ1-1; abundance: NA; d_gene: TRBD1; CDR3nt: TGTGCCGCGGACAGGGATGGGGGGAACACTGAAGCTTTCTTT; CDR3aa: CAADRDGGNTEAFF
v_gene: TRBV7-9; j_gene: TRBJ2-5; abundance: NA; d_gene: TRBD2; CDR3nt: TGTGCCAGCAGCTTAGCTAGCGGGGAGGAGACCCAGTACTTC; CDR3aa: CASSLASGEETQYF
v_gene: TRBV5-4; j_gene: TRBJ1-2; abundance: NA; d_gene: TRBD1; CDR3nt: TGTGCCAGCAGCTCCCGGACAGGGGGCAGGTATGGCTACACCTTC; CDR3aa: CASSSRTGGRYGYTF
v_gene: TRBV5-1; j_gene: TRBJ2-7; abundance: NA; d_gene: TRBD2; CDR3nt: TGCGCCAGCAGCTTGCGAGCGGGGGGCTCCTACGAGCAGTACTTC; CDR3aa: CASSLRAGGSYEQYF
v_gene: TRBV4-1; j_gene: TRBJ2-3; abundance: NA; d_gene: TRBD2; CDR3nt: TGCGCCAGCAGCCAAGTCCTAGCGGGGGGGCCCCGTACGCAGTATTTT; CDR3aa: CASSQVLAGGPRTQYF
v_gene: TRBV5-8; j_gene: TRBJ2-1; abundance: NA; d_gene: TRBD1; CDR3nt: TGTGCCAGCAGCCTGGACAGGGGCGTGGATGAGCAGTTCTTC; CDR3aa: CASSLDRGVDEQFF
v_gene: TRBV6-4; j_gene: TRBJ2-3; abundance: NA; d_gene: NA; CDR3nt: TGTGCCAGCAGTGACGGGGGAACTAGCACAGATACGCAGTATTTT; CDR3aa: CASSDGGTSTDTQYF
v_gene: TRBV6-5; j_gene: TRBJ1-6; abundance: once; d_gene: NA; CDR3nt: TGTGCCAGCAGTTACCCGGCAGGGGATTCACCCCTCCACTTT; CDR3aa: CASSYPAGDSPLHF
v_gene: TRBV4-2; j_gene: TRBJ2-7; abundance: NA; d_gene: NA; CDR3nt: TGTGCCAGCAGCCAAGCGGCCGGGTACGAGCAGTACTTC; CDR3aa: CASSQAAGYEQYF